Each of the 18 T cell receptor beta chains below was sequenced from the same sample in a study of T cells in Graves' hyperthyroidism and ophthalmopathy. RNA transcripts served as the template for amplifying TCR beta CDR3 regions. In the first-round RT-PCR of the TCR CDR3, the HTBI primer set was used. TCRdb reanalysed the multiplex PCR reads using MiXCR and keeps one entry per CDR3 protein. Of hundreds of thousands of distinct CDR3 sequences in the sample, about two fifths were seen once. Source material: blood. These receptors originate from a man aged 18 to 30 with Graves' hyperthyroidism.

Details on this clonotype: A junction end diverges from the germline sequence, so it may reflect a read error. The chain recombines TRBV15 with TRBJ1-3; D is undetermined. The CDR3 consists of 16 residues. The germline CDR1 and CDR2 sequences are LNHNV and YYDKDF (reference sequence). CDR3 region: CVTSRDPHTYGNTIYF. DNA for the CDR3: TGTGTCACCAGCAGAGATCCCCATACCTATGGAAACACCATATATTTT. Together with reference TRBV15 and TRBJ1-3, the CDR3 gives the full variable domain: DAMVIQNPRYQVTQFGKPVTLSCSQTLNHNVMYWYQQKSSQAPKLLFHYYDKDFNNEADTPDNFQSRRPNTSFCFLDIRSPGLGDTAMYLCVTSRDPHTYGNTIYFGEGSWLTVV.

At least ten counts were recorded for this clonotype. The chain combines TRBV20-1 with TRBJ1-6; D unclear. The V gene lost 3 bases and the J gene lost 10 bases, with 13 bases spanning the gap. Germline V gene data show CDR1 as DFQATT and CDR2 as SNEGSKA (reference sequence). The CDR3 spans 13 residues. The DNA of the CDR3 is TGCAGTGCTAGGGACGCGGGCGCGTCACCCCTCCACTTT. It yields the protein CSARDAGASPLHF.

This clonotype was seen a handful of times. The chain joins TRBV7-2 to TRBJ1-6; D gene unclear. Germline CDR1 and CDR2: SGHTA and FQGNSA. CDR3 size: 16 residues. Trimming stripped 8 bases from V and 0 bases from J, with 14 bases between. The CDR3 DNA follows: TGTGCCAGCCGCGTTAGGATCAGCTCCTATAATTCACCCCTCCACTTT. This sequence encodes CASRVRISSYNSPLHF.

This clonotype showed up many times. The chain couples TRBV29-1 to TRBJ1-1; a weak D match, TRBD1 (5 bases). The germline V gene has CDR1 SQVTM and CDR2 ANQGSEA. The CDR3 is made up of 13 amino acids. V lost 4 bases to trimming and J lost 4 bases, with 13 bases between them. The CDR3 DNA is TGCAGCGTTGGACGCCAGGGCGGCACTGAAGCTTTCTTT. Protein: CSVGRQGGTEAFF.

This chain uses TRBV4-1 with TRBJ2-7; D is perhaps TRBD2 (5 bases). From germline, CDR1 is MGHRA and CDR2 YSYEKL. CDR3 size: 16 residues. Between the trimmed V and J ends, which lost 0 bases and 3 bases, there was a span of 15 bases. CDR3 nucleotide sequence: TGCGCCAGCAGCCAAGAGTCCAGCGCCGAGGGCTACGAGCAGTACTTC. Amino acid sequence: CASSQESSAEGYEQYF.

V is TRBV13 and J is TRBJ2-5; TRBD1 might be the D (5 bases). V was pared by 5 bases and J by 1 base, with 11 bases between. The CDR3 length is 14 residues. CDR1 and CDR2 (germline): PRHDT, FYEKMQ (reference sequence). The CDR3 DNA sequence: TGTGCCAGCAGCCCCACGACAGCCCAAGAGACCCAGTACTTC. Protein: CASSPTTAQETQYF. The whole variable domain, filled in from reference TRBV13 and TRBJ2-5, reads AAGVIQSPRHLIKEKRETATLKCYPIPRHDTVYWYQQGPGQDPQFLISFYEKMQSDKGSIPDRFSAQQFSDYHSELNMSSLELGDSALYFCASSPTTAQETQYFGPGTRLLVL.

This chain uses TRBV2 with TRBJ2-7; 8 bases are shared with TRBD2. Germline V gene lookup returns CDR1 SNHLY and CDR2 FYNNEI. The CDR3 length is 14 residues. Trimming at V came to 4 bases and at J to 5 bases, leaving 7 bases not matched to a gene. The CDR3 nucleotides are TGTGCCAGCAGTGTCAGCGGGAGAAGAGACGAGCAGTACTTC. Translated, it gives CASSVSGRRDEQYF.

The chain carries TRBV9 and TRBJ1-4; TRBD1 agrees at 7 bases. The CDR3 sequence is 15 residues long. Germline V lookup: CDR1 SGDLS, CDR2 YYNGEE. J lost 4 bases, V lost 0 bases, and 3 bases had no gene match. For the CDR3, the DNA is TGTGCCAGCAGCGTAGGAGGACAGGATAATGAAAAACTGTTTTTT. Amino acids: CASSVGGQDNEKLFF.

Many counts were recorded for this clonotype. The gene calls are TRBV7-3 and TRBJ2-5; the match to TRBD2 covers 8 bases. Per germline, CDR1 SGHTA and CDR2 FQGTGA. The trim removed 3 bases at V and 5 bases at J, leaving 8 bases unmatched. The CDR3 extends over 15 amino acids. CDR3 sequence reads: CASSFTGGPGETQYF. The CDR3 region has the DNA TGTGCCAGCAGCTTCACGGGAGGGCCGGGGGAGACCCAGTACTTC. Variable domain in full (rest from reference TRBV7-3 and TRBJ2-5): GAGVSQTPSNKVTEKGKYVELRCDPISGHTALYWYRQSLGQGPEFLIYFQGTGAADDSGLPNDRFFAVRPEGSVSTLKIQRTERGDSAVYLCASSFTGGPGETQYFGPGTRLLVL.

This chain joins TRBV4-3 and TRBJ2-5; D remains ambiguous. The CDR3 extends over 15 amino acids. The germline V gene has CDR1 LGHNA and CDR2 YSLEER. The V and J ends lost 1 base and 0 bases respectively, with 9 bases between them. The CDR3, as DNA: TGCGCCAGCAGCCAAGGTGCCAGGAACCAAGAGACCCAGTACTTC. Amino acid sequence: CASSQGARNQETQYF.

The rearrangement joins TRBV11-2 to TRBJ1-6, with D possibly matching TRBD1 (6 bases). Deletions cut 5 bases from V and 7 bases from J, with 12 bases between. Germline CDR1 SGHAT, CDR2 FQNNGV. This CDR3 has 14 residues. The DNA for the CDR3 is TGTGCCAGCAGCCCAAACAGGGTGAATTCACCCCTCCACTTT. Its protein product is CASSPNRVNSPLHF. Together with reference TRBV11-2 and TRBJ1-6, the CDR3 gives the full variable domain: EAGVAQSPRYKIIEKRQSVAFWCNPISGHATLYWYQQILGQGPKLLIQFQNNGVVDDSQLPKDRFSAERLKGVDSTLKIQPAKLEDSAVYLCASSPNRVNSPLHFGNGTRLTVT.

The sample holds a few counts of this clonotype. V and J are TRBV4-2 and TRBJ2-2; TRBD2 matches 11 bases. Germline CDR1 and CDR2: LGHNA and YNFKEQ. The CDR3 runs 15 residues. Trimming cost V 5 bases and J 3 bases; bases outside gene matches: 2. The CDR3 coding sequence is TGTGCCAGCAGCGATAGCGGGAGGGACACCGGGGAGCTGTTTTTT. Protein sequence: CASSDSGRDTGELFF.

This clonotype occurred many times. V is TRBV10-3 and J is TRBJ2-7, with 11 bases lining up with TRBD2. CDR3 length: 15 amino acids. The V gene's germline CDR1 is ENHRY and CDR2 SYGVKD. The trim removed 4 bases at V and 1 base at J, leaving 3 bases unmatched. CDR3 sequence: CAISGGLAVSYEQYF. The CDR3 DNA follows: TGTGCCATCAGTGGGGGACTAGCGGTTTCCTACGAGCAGTACTTC.

This clonotype was seen only a few times. This rearrangement joins TRBV7-2 to TRBJ1-6; unclear D gene. In germline, CDR1 is SGHTA, CDR2 FQGNSA. The CDR3 has 16 residues. V lost 4 bases, J lost 13 bases, and 23 bases lay in between. CDR3 sequence: CASSSGPQPVGWPLHF. The CDR3 DNA reads as TGTGCCAGCAGCTCAGGTCCGCAGCCCGTCGGGTGGCCCCTCCACTTT.

The chain is built from TRBV2 and TRBJ2-5; D is ambiguous. Matching the DNA end better, TRBJ2-4 makes the J call doubtful. CDR1 SNHLY and CDR2 FYNNEI come from the germline V gene. This CDR3 comprises 13 residues. The CDR3 spells CASSEKPGHIQYF. CDR3 nucleotides: TGTGCCAGCAGTGAGAAGCCCGGGCACATTCAGTACTTC.

Regarding this clonotype: This may come from a read error, since a much larger clone is one base off. The chain's CDR3 is CAISFSPSLSGANVPTF. CDR3 nucleotide sequence: TGTGCCATCAGTTTCTCCCCGTCGCTCTCTGGGGCCAACGTCCCGACTTTC. The chain has TRBV10-3 and TRBJ2-6, with D perhaps TRBD1 (5 bases). Germline loops: CDR1 ENHRY, CDR2 SYGVKD. This CDR3 spans 17 amino acids.

J is TRBJ2-3 and V is TRBV29-1; D uncertain. Germline CDR1 and CDR2: SQVTM and ANQGSEA. The CDR3 consists of 11 residues. V was cut by 6 bases and J by 2 bases, with 6 bases left in between. CDR3 DNA sequence: TGCAGCGTGCTCCTCACAGATACGCAGTATTTT. Translated: CSVLLTDTQYF.

The sample holds many counts of this clonotype. The chain links TRBV9 to TRBJ1-1; D remains ambiguous. The germline gives CDR1 SGDLS, CDR2 YYNGEE. This CDR3 comprises 14 residues. V was cut by 0 bases and J by 4 bases, with 10 bases left in between. In DNA form, the CDR3 reads TGTGCCAGCAGCGTAGAGGCGGGGTCCACTGAAGCTTTCTTT. It specifies CASSVEAGSTEAFF.